This T cell receptor beta chain was recorded in a study of OX40 agonist ivuxolimab in advanced cancers. Sequencing was performed with immunoSEQ multiplex PCR; in TCRdb, only in-frame clones are kept and a portion is missing. The data contain some 19,000 clones, around two thirds of them singletons. The sequencing used CD4+ or CD8+ T cells sorted from blood, collected in a trial of the OX40 agonist ivuxolimab. The sequence came from an adult with an advanced solid tumor such as melanoma, head and neck, liver or kidney cancer.

The CDR3 region is CASSYLGQLNTEAFF. In DNA, the CDR3 is TGTGCCAGCAGTTACCTTGGACAGTTGAACACTGAAGCTTTCTTT. The V call is TRBV6-6, the J call TRBJ1-1; TRBD1 might be the D (6 bases). V lost 2 bases to trimming and J lost 0 bases, with 10 bases between them. There are 15 residues in the CDR3. The germline V gene has CDR1 MNHNY and CDR2 SVGAGI (reference sequence).